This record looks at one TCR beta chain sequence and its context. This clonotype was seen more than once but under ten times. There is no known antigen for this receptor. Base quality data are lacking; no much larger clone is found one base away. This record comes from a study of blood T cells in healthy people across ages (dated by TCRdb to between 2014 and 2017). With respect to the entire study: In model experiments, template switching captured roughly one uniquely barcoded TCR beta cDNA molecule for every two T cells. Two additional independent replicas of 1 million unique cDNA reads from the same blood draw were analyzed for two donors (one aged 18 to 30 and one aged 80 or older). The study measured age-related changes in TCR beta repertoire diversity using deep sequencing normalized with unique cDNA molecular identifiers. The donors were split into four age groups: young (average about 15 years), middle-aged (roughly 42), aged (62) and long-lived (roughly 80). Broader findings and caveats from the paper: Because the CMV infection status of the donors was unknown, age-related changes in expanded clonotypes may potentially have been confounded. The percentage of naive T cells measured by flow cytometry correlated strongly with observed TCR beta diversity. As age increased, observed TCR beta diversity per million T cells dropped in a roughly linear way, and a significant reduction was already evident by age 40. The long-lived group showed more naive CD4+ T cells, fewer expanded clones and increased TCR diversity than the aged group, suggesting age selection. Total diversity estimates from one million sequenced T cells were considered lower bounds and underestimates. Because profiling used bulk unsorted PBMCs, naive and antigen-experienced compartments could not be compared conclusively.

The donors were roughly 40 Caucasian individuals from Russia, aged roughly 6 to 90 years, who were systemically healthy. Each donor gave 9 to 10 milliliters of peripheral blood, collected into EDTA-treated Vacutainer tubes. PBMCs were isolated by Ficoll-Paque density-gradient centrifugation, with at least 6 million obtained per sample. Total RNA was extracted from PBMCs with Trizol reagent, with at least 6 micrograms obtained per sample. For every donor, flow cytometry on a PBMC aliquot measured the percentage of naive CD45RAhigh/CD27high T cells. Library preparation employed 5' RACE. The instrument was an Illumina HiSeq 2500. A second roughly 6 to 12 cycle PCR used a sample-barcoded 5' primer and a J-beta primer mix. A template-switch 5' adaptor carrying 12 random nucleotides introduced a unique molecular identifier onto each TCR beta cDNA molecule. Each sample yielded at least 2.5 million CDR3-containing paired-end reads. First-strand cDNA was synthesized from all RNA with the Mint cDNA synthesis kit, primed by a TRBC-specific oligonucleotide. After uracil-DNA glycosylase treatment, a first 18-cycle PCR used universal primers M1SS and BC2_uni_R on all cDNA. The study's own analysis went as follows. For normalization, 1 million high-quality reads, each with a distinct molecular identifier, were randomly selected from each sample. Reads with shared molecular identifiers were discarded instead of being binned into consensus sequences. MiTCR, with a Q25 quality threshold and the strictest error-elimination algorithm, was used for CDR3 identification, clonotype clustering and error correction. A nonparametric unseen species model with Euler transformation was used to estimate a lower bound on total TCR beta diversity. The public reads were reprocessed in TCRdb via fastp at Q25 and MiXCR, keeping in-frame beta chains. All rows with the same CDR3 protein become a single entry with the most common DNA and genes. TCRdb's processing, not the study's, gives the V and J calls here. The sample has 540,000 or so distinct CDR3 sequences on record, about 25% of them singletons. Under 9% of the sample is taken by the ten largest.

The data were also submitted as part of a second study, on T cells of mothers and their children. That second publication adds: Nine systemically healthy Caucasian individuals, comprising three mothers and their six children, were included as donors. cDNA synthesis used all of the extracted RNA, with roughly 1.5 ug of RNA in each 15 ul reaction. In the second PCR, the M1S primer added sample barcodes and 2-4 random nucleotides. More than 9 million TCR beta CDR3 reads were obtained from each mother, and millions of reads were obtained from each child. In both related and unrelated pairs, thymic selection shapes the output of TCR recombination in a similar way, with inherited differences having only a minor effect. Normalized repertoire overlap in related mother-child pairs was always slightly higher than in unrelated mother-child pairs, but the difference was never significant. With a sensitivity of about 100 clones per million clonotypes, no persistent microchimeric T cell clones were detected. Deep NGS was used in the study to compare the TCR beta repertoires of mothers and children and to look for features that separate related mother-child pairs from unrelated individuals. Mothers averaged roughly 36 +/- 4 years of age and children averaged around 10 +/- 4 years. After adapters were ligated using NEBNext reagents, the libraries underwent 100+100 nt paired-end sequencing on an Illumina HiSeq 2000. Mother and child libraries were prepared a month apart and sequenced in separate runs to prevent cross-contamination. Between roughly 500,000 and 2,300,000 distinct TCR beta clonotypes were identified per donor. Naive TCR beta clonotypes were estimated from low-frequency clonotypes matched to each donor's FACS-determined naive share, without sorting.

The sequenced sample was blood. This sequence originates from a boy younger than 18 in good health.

Here the CDR3 is given as CASNPRSGPHNEQFF. The DNA sequence is as follows: TGTGCCAGCAATCCCCGGTCAGGGCCCCACAATGAGCAGTTCTTC. The receptor chain draws on TRBV27 and TRBJ2-1, with TRBD1 as a weak D call on 5 bases. Reading the germline V gene (reference sequence) gives CDR1 MNHEY and CDR2 SMNVEV. A distance of 18 bases separates the germline ends of V and J, which lose 7 bases and 5 bases respectively. From its cysteine to its phenylalanine, the CDR3 spans 15 amino acids. Only the CDR3 portion is preserved as DNA: 45 bases, with reading frame beginning at the first base.